The 13 T cell receptor beta chains given below trace back to one sample, sequenced in a study of response to subunit inactivated influenza vaccine. MiXCR, applied by TCRdb to the RT-PCR reads, yields one record per CDR3 protein. Of some 640,000 distinct CDR3 sequences listed, roughly 13% are singletons. The sequenced sample was PBMCs from blood, obtained 14 to 15 days before vaccination. The receptors stem from a man over 45 who received an inactivated influenza vaccine.

The CDR3 bases are TGCAGCGTTGAAGATCGGAGTAAGGTATTCTCCTACAATGAGCAGTTCTTC. This translates into CSVEDRSKVFSYNEQFF. The chain uses TRBV29-1 and TRBJ2-1, with no clear D. The germline gives CDR1 SQVTM, CDR2 ANQGSEA. The CDR3 extends over 17 amino acids. V lost 0 bases, J lost 0 bases, and 15 bases lay in between.

CDR3 nucleotides: TGCAGTGCTAGAGTACTAGACCGGGACAGGGGGCAAGAGACCCAGTACTTC. It translates to CSARVLDRDRGQETQYF. The rearrangement links TRBV20-1 to TRBJ2-5; 11 nucleotides agree with TRBD1. The CDR3 extends over 17 amino acids. Trimming at V came to 1 base and at J to 2 bases, leaving 9 bases not matched to a gene. From germline, CDR1 is DFQATT and CDR2 SNEGSKA (reference sequence).

The rearrangement uses TRBV10-3 and TRBJ2-5; 12 nucleotides line up with TRBD2. CDR3 length: 15 amino acids. Germline CDR1 and CDR2: ENHRY and SYGVKD. V lost 6 bases, J lost 4 bases, and 6 bases stayed unmatched. CDR3 sequence: CAISPTSGRGETQYF. The CDR3 bases are TGTGCCATCAGCCCGACTAGCGGGAGAGGAGAGACCCAGTACTTC.

The chain employs TRBV6-5 and TRBJ2-7, with 9 bases lining up with TRBD1. The V gene's germline CDR1 is MNHEY and CDR2 SVGAGI. Unmatched junction bases numbered 10, after V lost 4 bases and J lost 6 bases. The CDR3 covers 15 residues. The CDR3 sequence: CASSSRTGATGEQYF. In nucleotides, the CDR3 is TGTGCCAGCAGTTCACGGACAGGGGCGACCGGCGAGCAGTACTTC.

The chain carries TRBV7-3 and TRBJ1-6; TRBD1 is a possible D gene (6 bases). V was shortened by 5 bases and J by 8 bases, with 16 bases between the two germline ends. Germline CDR1 reads SGHTA; CDR2 reads FQGTGA. This CDR3 comprises 15 residues. The CDR3 protein is CASSPTSRGDSPLHF. Written as DNA, the CDR3 is TGTGCCAGCAGCCCTACCAGCAGGGGCGATTCACCCCTCCACTTT.

This chain uses TRBV3-1 with TRBJ2-1, with D tentatively TRBD2 (6 bases). V lost 1 base and J 6 bases, leaving 13 bases between the germline ends. Looked up from germline, CDR1 is LGHDT and CDR2 is YNNKEL (reference sequence). The CDR3 totals 15 residues. CDR3 amino acids: CASSQVLGLGNEQFF. The DNA for the CDR3 is TGTGCCAGCAGCCAAGTGTTGGGACTGGGCAATGAGCAGTTCTTC.

This clonotype was picked up a small number of times. V gene TRBV11-2 combines with J gene TRBJ2-7, with 15 bases aligning to TRBD2. Germline V gene sequence: CDR1 SGHAT, CDR2 FQNNGV. The junction had 10 bases not matched to a gene; V was cut back by 4 bases and J by 3 bases. This CDR3 comprises 18 residues. The CDR3 protein is CASSSRTSGGAGFYEQYF. The CDR3, as DNA: TGTGCCAGCAGCTCCCGGACTAGCGGGGGGGCAGGTTTCTACGAGCAGTACTTC. Using reference TRBV11-2 and TRBJ2-7 for the parts outside the CDR3, the full variable domain is EAGVAQSPRYKIIEKRQSVAFWCNPISGHATLYWYQQILGQGPKLLIQFQNNGVVDDSQLPKDRFSAERLKGVDSTLKIQPAKLEDSAVYLCASSSRTSGGAGFYEQYFGPGTRLTVT.

This rearrangement joins TRBV10-3 to TRBJ1-2; D gene ambiguous. The CDR3 is 13 amino acids. Trimming left V 3 bases short and J 8 bases short, with 13 bases between. Germline V CDR1 and CDR2: ENHRY, SYGVKD. CDR3: CAISEIVGYGYTF. DNA for the CDR3: TGTGCCATCAGTGAAATTGTGGGATACGGCTACACCTTC.

This chain joins TRBV9 and TRBJ2-1; 8 bases line up with TRBD2. The V gene end was trimmed by 0 bases and the J gene end by 1 base; junction bases not matched to a gene: 9. The CDR3 length is 18 residues. Germline CDR1 and CDR2: SGDLS and YYNGEE. The CDR3 DNA is TGTGCCAGCAGCGTAGTACCTGGGGGCGGGAGGTCCTACAATGAGCAGTTCTTC. Protein sequence: CASSVVPGGGRSYNEQFF. Full variable domain (missing parts from reference TRBV9 and TRBJ2-1): DSGVTQTPKHLITATGQRVTLRCSPRSGDLSVYWYQQSLDQGLQFLIQYYNGEERAKGNILERFSAQQFPDLHSELNLSSLELGDSALYFCASSVVPGGGRSYNEQFFGPGTRLTVL.

The chain carries TRBV7-2 and TRBJ2-1; no clear D. The CDR3 runs 13 residues. Germline lookup yields CDR1 SGHTA and CDR2 FQGNSA. The ends were cut back, 0 bases at V and 8 bases at J, with 8 bases in the middle. The CDR3, as DNA: TGTGCCAGCAGCTTAGCAGCGAGGTATGAGCAGTTCTTC. It specifies CASSLAARYEQFF.

V gene TRBV7-9 combines with J gene TRBJ2-7; D ambiguous. The CDR3 is 13 residues long. The germline V gene has CDR1 SEHNR and CDR2 FQNEAQ (reference sequence). The V gene lost 7 bases and the J gene lost 5 bases, with 15 bases spanning the gap. CDR3 in DNA: TGTGCCAGCAACTCCATTCCCGGAGACGAGCAGTACTTC. This sequence encodes CASNSIPGDEQYF. The variable domain in full, completed from reference TRBV7-9 and TRBJ2-7, reads DTGVSQNPRHKITKRGQNVTFRCDPISEHNRLYWYRQTLGQGPEFLTYFQNEAQLEKSRLLSDRFSAERPKGSFSTLEIQRTEQGDSAMYLCASNSIPGDEQYFGPGTRLTVT.

This clonotype has more than one count but fewer than ten. This rearrangement joins TRBV12-3 or TRBV12-4 to TRBJ2-3; D gene uncertain. The CDR3 consists of 15 residues. The V end was cut by 3 bases, the J end by 2 bases, with 12 bases between. Here the CDR3 DNA reads TGTGCCAGCAGTTTTGGGCAGGAGACCACAGATACGCAGTATTTT. It specifies CASSFGQETTDTQYF.

This clonotype has only a few counts. This sequence joins TRBV12-3 or TRBV12-4 and TRBJ1-2, with D tentatively TRBD1 (5 bases). The CDR3 length is 13 residues. V was trimmed by 3 bases and J by 7 bases, leaving 12 bases between them. The CDR3 coding sequence is TGTGCCAGCAGTTTTAGGAGGGGTGGTGGCTACACCTTC. Its protein is CASSFRRGGGYTF.